This T cell receptor (beta chain) was retrieved from a study of memory CD4+ T cells and cytomegalovirus serostatus. Turning to the study itself: This sample comes from healthy Belgian adults, several CMV seropositive, 24 seronegative. Study-wide results and limits: The CMV-associated TCR signature appears largely within the CD4+ memory repertoire. Each of approximately 61 CMV-associated TCRbeta sequences occurred in one to five individuals. A US-trained random forest predicted CMV serostatus with median AUC roughly 0.9.

Single viable CD3+CD4+CD8-CD45RO+ cells were sorted as the memory CD4+ T cells. This CDR3 contains 16 residues. The V gene lost 0 bases and the J gene lost 4 bases, with 14 bases spanning the gap. Germline V gene sequence: CDR1 MNHEY, CDR2 SVGAGI. About this clone: Its antigen is not identified.

Assay: immunoSEQ multiplex PCR; the TCRdb copy retains only in-frame clones and omits some. The top ten clones hold 2.5% to 3% of a sample with under 80,000 clones, around 78% of them seen once. The V and J genes are TRBV6-5 and TRBJ2-3; a weak D match, TRBD2 (7 bases). The sequenced sample consisted of memory CD4+ T cells from blood. The receptor comes from an adult in good health and CMV-seropositive. This CDR3 is CASSYSHRGAPDTQYF. CDR3 in DNA: TGTGCCAGCAGTTACTCTCATCGGGGGGCCCCAGATACGCAGTATTTT.